A single sample is the source of the 2 T cell receptor beta chains below, sequenced in a study of T cells in Graves' hyperthyroidism and ophthalmopathy. TCR beta CDR3 regions were amplified from RNA transcripts. The TCR CDR3 first-round RT-PCR relied on the HTBI primer set. TCRdb fed the multiplex PCR reads into MiXCR, producing one record per CDR3 protein. The sample yields roughly 360,000 distinct CDR3 sequences, about 13% seen once. Specimen: blood. Every receptor here comes from a young man with Graves' hyperthyroidism that later progressed to Graves' ophthalmopathy.

V and J are TRBV5-1 and TRBJ2-1, with 12 bases aligning to TRBD2. Trimming cost V 0 bases and J 0 bases; bases outside gene matches: 13. Per the germline V gene, CDR1 is SGHRS and CDR2 is YFSETQ. The CDR3 has 21 amino acids. The CDR3 here is CASSLGRTSGAPSSSYNEQFF. The CDR3 bases are TGCGCCAGCAGCTTGGGTCGGACTAGCGGGGCCCCGTCGAGCTCCTACAATGAGCAGTTCTTC.

This clonotype was seen more than once but under ten times. This chain joins TRBV6-1 and TRBJ2-7; tentatively, D is TRBD2 (5 bases). The CDR3 is 18 amino acids. The germline V and J ends were trimmed by 1 base and 1 base, with 20 bases remaining between them. Germline V gene lookup returns CDR1 MNHNS and CDR2 SASEGT. CDR3 nucleotides: TGTGCCAGCAGTGAAGGATATATTAGGAGGAGTTCATCCTACGAGCAGTACTTC. Translating it yields CASSEGYIRRSSSYEQYF.